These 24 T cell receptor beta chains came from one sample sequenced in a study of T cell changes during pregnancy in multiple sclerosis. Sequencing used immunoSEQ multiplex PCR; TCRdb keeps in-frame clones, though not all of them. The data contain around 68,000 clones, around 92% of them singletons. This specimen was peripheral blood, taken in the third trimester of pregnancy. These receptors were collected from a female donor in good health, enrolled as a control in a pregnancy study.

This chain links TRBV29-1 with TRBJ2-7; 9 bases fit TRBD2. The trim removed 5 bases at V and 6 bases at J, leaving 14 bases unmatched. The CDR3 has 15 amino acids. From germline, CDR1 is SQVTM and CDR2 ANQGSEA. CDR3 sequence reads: CSVSKGGGRAGEQYF. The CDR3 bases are TGCAGCGTTTCAAAGGGTGGCGGGAGGGCCGGCGAGCAGTACTTC.

The CDR3 protein is CASIVGSENTGELFF. The DNA for the CDR3 is TGTGCCAGCATTGTCGGCAGCGAGAACACCGGGGAGCTGTTTTTT. The chain is built from TRBV28 and TRBJ2-2, with D unresolved. Germline lookup yields CDR1 MDHEN and CDR2 SYDVKM. Trimming pared 7 bases from V and 1 base from J, leaving 13 bases between. This CDR3 region has 15 residues.

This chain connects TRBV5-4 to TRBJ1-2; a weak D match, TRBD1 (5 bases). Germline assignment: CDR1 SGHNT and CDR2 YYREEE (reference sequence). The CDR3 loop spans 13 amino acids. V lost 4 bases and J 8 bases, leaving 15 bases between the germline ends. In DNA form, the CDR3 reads TGTGCCAGCAGCCCGAAAATAGGGGAAGGCTACACCTTC. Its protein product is CASSPKIGEGYTF. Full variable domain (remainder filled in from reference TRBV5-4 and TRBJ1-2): ETGVTQSPTHLIKTRGQQVTLRCSSQSGHNTVSWYQQALGQGPQFIFQYYREEENGRGNFPPRFSGLQFPNYSSELNVNALELDDSALYLCASSPKIGEGYTFGSGTRLTVV.

CDR3 protein: CASSEGPGGETQYF. In DNA form, the CDR3 reads TGTGCCAGCAGCGAGGGACCCGGGGGAGAGACCCAGTACTTC. This rearrangement joins TRBV7-9 to TRBJ2-5; weak D call: TRBD2 (6 bases). V lost 5 bases, J lost 4 bases, and 14 bases lay in between. The V gene's germline CDR1 is SEHNR and CDR2 FQNEAQ (reference sequence). This CDR3 contains 14 residues.

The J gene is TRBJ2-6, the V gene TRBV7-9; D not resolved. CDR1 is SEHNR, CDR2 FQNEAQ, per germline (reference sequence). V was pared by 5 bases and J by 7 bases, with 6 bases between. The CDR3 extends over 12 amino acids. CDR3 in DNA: TGTGCCAGCAGCCCACAAGCCAACGTCCTGACTTTC. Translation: CASSPQANVLTF. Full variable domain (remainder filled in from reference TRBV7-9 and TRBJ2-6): DTGVSQNPRHKITKRGQNVTFRCDPISEHNRLYWYRQTLGQGPEFLTYFQNEAQLEKSRLLSDRFSAERPKGSFSTLEIQRTEQGDSAMYLCASSPQANVLTFGAGSRLTVL.

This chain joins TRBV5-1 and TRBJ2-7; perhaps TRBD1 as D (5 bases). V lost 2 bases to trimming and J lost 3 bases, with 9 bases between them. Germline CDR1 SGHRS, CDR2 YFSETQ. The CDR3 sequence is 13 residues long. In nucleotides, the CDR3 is TGCGCCAGCAGCTTCGACAGTAACTACGAGCAGTACTTC. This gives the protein CASSFDSNYEQYF. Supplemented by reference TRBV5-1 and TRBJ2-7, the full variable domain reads KAGVTQTPRYLIKTRGQQVTLSCSPISGHRSVSWYQQTPGQGLQFLFEYFSETQRNKGNFPGRFSGRQFSNSRSEMNVSTLELGDSALYLCASSFDSNYEQYFGPGTRLTVT.

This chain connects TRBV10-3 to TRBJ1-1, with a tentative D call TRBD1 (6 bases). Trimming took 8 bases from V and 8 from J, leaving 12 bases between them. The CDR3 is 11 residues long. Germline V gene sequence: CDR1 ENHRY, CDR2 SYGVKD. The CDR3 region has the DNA TGTGCCATCTGGGGGGGGCGCGAAGCTTTCTTT. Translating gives CAIWGGREAFF.

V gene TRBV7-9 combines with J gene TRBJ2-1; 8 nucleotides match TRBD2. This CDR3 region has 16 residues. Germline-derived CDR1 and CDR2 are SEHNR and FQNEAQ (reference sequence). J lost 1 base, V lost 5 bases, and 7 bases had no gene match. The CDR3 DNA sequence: TGTGCCAGCAGCCCGCGGGTAGCGGGGTCCTACAATGAGCAGTTCTTC. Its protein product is CASSPRVAGSYNEQFF.

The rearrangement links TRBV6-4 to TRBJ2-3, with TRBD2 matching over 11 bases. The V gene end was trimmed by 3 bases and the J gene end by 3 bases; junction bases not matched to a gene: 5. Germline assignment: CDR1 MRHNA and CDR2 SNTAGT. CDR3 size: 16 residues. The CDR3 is CASSEWASGGTDTQYF. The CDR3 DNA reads TGTGCCAGCAGTGAGTGGGCTAGCGGGGGGACAGATACGCAGTATTTT.

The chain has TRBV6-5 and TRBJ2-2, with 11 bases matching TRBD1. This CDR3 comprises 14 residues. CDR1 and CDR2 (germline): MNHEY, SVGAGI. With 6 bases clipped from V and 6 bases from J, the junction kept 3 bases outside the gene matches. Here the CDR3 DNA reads TGTGCCAGCAGATGGACAGGGGGCCCCGGGGAGCTGTTTTTT. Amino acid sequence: CASRWTGGPGELFF.

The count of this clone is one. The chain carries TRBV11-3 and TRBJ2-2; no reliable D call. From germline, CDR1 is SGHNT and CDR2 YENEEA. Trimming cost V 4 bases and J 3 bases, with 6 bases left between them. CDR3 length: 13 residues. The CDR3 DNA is TGTGCCAGCAGCTACGGTCACACCGGGGAGCTGTTTTTT. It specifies CASSYGHTGELFF.

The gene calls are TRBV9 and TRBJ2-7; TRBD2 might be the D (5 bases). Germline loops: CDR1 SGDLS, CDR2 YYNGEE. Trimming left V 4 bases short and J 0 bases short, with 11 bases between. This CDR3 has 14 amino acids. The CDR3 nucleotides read TGTGCCAGCAGCCCGGCTGGAGGCTCCTACGAGCAGTACTTC. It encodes CASSPAGGSYEQYF.

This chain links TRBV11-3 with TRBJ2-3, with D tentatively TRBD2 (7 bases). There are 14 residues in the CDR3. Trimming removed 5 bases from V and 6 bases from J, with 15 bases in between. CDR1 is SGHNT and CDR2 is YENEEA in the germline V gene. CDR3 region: CASSPTRGADTQYF. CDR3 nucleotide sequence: TGTGCCAGCAGCCCGACTCGGGGGGCGGATACGCAGTATTTT.

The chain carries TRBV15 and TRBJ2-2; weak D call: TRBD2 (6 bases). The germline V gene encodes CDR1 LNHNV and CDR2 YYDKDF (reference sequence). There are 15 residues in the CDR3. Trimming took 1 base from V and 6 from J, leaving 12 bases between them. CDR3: CATSRARTTSGELFF. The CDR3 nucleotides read TGTGCCACCAGCAGAGCACGGACTACGTCCGGGGAGCTGTTTTTT. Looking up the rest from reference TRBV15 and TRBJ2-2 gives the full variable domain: DAMVIQNPRYQVTQFGKPVTLSCSQTLNHNVMYWYQQKSSQAPKLLFHYYDKDFNNEADTPDNFQSRRPNTSFCFLDIRSPGLGDTAMYLCATSRARTTSGELFFGEGSRLTVL.

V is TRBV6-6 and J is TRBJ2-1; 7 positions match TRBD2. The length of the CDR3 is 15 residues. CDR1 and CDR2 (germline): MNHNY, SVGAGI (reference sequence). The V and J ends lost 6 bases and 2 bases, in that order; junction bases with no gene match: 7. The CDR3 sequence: CASRGGDSPYNEQFF. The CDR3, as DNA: TGTGCCAGCAGGGGAGGGGACTCACCCTACAATGAGCAGTTCTTC.

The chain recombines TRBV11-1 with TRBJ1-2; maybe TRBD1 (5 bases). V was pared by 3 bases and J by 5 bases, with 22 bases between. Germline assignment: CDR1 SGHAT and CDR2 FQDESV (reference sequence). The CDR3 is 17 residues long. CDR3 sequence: CASSFPQTSDRYYGYTF. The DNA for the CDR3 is TGTGCCAGCAGCTTTCCCCAGACGAGCGACAGATATTATGGCTACACCTTC.

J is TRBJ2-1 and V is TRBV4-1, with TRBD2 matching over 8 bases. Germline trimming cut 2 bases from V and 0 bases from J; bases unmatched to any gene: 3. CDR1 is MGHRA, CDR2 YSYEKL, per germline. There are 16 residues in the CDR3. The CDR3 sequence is CASSQLLADSYNEQFF. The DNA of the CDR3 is TGCGCCAGCAGCCAATTACTAGCGGACTCCTACAATGAGCAGTTCTTC.

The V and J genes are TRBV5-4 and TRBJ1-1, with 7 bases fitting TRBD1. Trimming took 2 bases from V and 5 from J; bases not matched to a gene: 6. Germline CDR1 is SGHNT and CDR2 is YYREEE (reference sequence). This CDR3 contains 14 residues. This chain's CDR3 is CASSFETGRTEAFF. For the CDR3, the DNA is TGTGCCAGCAGCTTTGAGACAGGGAGAACTGAAGCTTTCTTT.

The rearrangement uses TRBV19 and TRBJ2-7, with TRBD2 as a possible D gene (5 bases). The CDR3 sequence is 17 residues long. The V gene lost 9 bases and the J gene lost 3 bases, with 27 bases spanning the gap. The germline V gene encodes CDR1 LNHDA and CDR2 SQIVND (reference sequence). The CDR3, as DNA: TGTGCCAGCTCCCCCCGGGGTAGTGCGGTGCGAGACTACGAGCAGTACTTC. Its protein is CASSPRGSAVRDYEQYF. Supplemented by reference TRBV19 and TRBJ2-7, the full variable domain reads DGGITQSPKYLFRKEGQNVTLSCEQNLNHDAMYWYRQDPGQGLRLIYYSQIVNDFQKGDIAEGYSVSREKKESFPLTVTSAQKNPTAFYLCASSPRGSAVRDYEQYFGPGTRLTVT.

The chain's CDR3 is CASSLGQGANEQFF. CDR3 nucleotide sequence: TGTGCCAGCAGTTTGGGACAGGGGGCGAATGAGCAGTTCTTC. The chain is built from TRBV28 and TRBJ2-1; 12 bases map to TRBD1. V shed 3 bases, J shed 7 bases, and the junction held 1 base outside the gene matches. Germline CDR1 is MDHEN and CDR2 is SYDVKM. The length of the CDR3 is 14 residues.

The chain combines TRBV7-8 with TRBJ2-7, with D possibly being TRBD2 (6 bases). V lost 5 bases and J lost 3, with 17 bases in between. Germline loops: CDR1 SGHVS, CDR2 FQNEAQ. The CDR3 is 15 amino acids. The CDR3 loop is CASSKEAGSGYEQYF. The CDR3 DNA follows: TGTGCCAGCAGCAAAGAAGCGGGTTCGGGCTACGAGCAGTACTTC. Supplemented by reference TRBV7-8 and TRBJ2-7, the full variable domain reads GAGVSQSPRYKVAKRGQDVALRCDPISGHVSLFWYQQALGQGPEFLTYFQNEAQLDKSGLPSDRFFAERPEGSVSTLKIQRTQQEDSAVYLCASSKEAGSGYEQYFGPGTRLTVT.

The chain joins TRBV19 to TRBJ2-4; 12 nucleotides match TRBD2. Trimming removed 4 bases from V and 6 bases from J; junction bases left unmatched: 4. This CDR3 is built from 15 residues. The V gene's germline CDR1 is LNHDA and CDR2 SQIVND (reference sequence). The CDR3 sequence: CASSTSGRAGNIQYF. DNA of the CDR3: TGTGCCAGTAGTACTAGCGGGAGGGCAGGAAACATTCAGTACTTC.

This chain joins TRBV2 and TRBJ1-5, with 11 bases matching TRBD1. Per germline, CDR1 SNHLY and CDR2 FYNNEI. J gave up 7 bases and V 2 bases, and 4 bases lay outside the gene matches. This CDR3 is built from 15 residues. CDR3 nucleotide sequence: TGTGCCAGCAGTGAAATGGGACAGGGGGTGCAGCCCCAGCATTTT. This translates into CASSEMGQGVQPQHF.

The CDR3 coding sequence is TGCAGCGGGGGACAGGGAGGCTACGAGCAGTACTTC. This gives the protein CSGGQGGYEQYF. The chain employs TRBV29-1 and TRBJ2-7; 9 bases agree with TRBD1. Germline assignment: CDR1 SQVTM and CDR2 ANQGSEA. V gave up 7 bases and J gave up 3 bases; unmatched junction bases: 4. The CDR3 has 12 residues.